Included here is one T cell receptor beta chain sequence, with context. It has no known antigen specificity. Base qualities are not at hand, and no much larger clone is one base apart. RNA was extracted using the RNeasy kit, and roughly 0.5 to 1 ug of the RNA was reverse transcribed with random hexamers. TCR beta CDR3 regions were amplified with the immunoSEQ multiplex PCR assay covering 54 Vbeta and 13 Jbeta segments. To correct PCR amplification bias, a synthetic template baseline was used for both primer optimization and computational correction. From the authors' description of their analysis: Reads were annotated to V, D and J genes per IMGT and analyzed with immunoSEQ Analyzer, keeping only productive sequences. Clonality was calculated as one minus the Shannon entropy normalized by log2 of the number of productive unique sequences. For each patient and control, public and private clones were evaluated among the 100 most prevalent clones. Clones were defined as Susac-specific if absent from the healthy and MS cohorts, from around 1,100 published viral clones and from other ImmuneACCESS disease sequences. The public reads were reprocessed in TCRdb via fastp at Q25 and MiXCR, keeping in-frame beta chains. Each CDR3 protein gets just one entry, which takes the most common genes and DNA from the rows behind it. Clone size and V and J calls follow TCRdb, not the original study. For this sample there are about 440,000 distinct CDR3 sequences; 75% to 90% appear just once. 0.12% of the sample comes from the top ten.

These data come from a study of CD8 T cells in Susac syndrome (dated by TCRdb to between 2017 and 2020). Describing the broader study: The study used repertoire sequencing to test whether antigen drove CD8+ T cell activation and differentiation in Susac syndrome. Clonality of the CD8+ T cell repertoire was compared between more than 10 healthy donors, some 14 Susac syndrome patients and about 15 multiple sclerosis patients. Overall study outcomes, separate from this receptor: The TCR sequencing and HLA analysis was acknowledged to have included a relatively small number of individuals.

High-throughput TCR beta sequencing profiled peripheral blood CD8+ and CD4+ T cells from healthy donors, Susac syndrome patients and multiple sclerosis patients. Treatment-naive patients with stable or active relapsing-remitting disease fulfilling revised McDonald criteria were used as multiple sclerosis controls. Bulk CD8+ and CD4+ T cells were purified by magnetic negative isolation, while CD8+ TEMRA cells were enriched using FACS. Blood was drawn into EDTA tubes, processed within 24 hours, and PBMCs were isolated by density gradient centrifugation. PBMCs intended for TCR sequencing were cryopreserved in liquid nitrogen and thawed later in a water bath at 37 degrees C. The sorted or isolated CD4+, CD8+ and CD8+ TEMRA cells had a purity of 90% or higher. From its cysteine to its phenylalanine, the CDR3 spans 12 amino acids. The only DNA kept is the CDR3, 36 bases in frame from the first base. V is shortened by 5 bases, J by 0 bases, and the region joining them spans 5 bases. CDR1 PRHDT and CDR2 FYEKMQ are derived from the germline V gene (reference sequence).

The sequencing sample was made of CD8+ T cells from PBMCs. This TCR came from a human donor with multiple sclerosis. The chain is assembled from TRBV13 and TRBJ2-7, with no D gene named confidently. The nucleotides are TGTGCCAGCAGCGCCTTCTCCTACGAGCAGTACTTC. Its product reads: CASSAFSYEQYF.